This TCR beta chain was recovered during a study of blood T cell repertoires in COVID-19. Study details: Some COVID-19 samples were acute and others convalescent; all came from the United States, Italy and Spain. Sample material is recorded as cDNA or gDNA derived from T cells, B-cell-depleted T cells, or PBMCs.

Study processing details: Reference gene primer amplification in the assay estimated nucleated cell counts. The assay was immunoSEQ multiplex PCR, and TCRdb's table has in-frame clones only and misses some. V and J calls plus clone size are reproduced from that table; the DNA served to infer D and trimming. This sample has fewer than 250,000 clones, with 70% to 90% found just once. The sample taken for sequencing was peripheral blood. This clonotype was obtained from a man aged 35 to 55 with acute or convalescent COVID-19.

CDR3: CASSLMWGVRYNEQFF. CDR3 in DNA: TGTGCCAGCAGCTTAATGTGGGGCGTACGTTACAATGAGCAGTTCTTC. The chain carries TRBV7-8 and TRBJ2-1, with D possibly matching TRBD1 (5 bases). Trimming took 2 bases from V and 4 from J, leaving 15 bases between them. The CDR3 is made up of 16 amino acids. CDR1 and CDR2 from the germline V gene are SGHVS and FQNEAQ.